The clone carrying this T cell receptor beta chain was recorded many times. Its matching antigen is unknown. The data originate from a study of blood T cells in healthy people across ages. Overall study results and limits: Unsorted PBMC input precluded a conclusive naive versus antigen-experienced comparison. Considered underestimates were the diversity estimates obtained from one million T cells.

Germline assignment: CDR1 SQVTM and CDR2 ANQGSEA. Trimming took off 5 bases at V and 1 base at J, with 8 bases between the two ends. The CDR3 loop spans 12 amino acids. Then a second PCR, running about 6 to 12 cycles, was carried out with a sample-barcoded 5' primer and a J-beta primer mix. Each of the cDNA molecules was tagged by a template-switch adaptor with 12 random nucleotides. TCRdb used MiXCR to reprocess the 5' RACE reads, holding one entry per CDR3 protein. The sample lists hundreds of thousands of distinct CDR3 sequences, less than 40% occurring once. The V call is TRBV29-1, the J call TRBJ1-1; D might be TRBD1 (6 bases). Sequencing was carried out using blood. The clonotype was recovered from a woman at least 80 years old in good health. The DNA of the CDR3 is TGCAGCGTTCTAGGGGGGAACACTGAAGCTTTCTTT. Protein sequence: CSVLGGNTEAFF.